These T cell receptor beta chains were read from a single sample in a study of metastatic and nonmetastatic thyroid tumors. TCRdb called clones again from the PCR reads with MiXCR. The data show 10,000 to 15,000 clones, about 32% seen once. The sequencing input was tumor tissue. The origin of the receptors is a female donor with papillary thyroid cancer or a benign thyroid nodule (not recorded which). Some clones in this sample may be carry-over from other donors' samples. The conserved cysteine and the conserved F or W are not part of the CDR3 here.

v_gene: TRBV4-2
CDR3aa: ASSLLAGTSAKPNTGELF

v_gene: TRBV5-1
CDR3aa: ASSLARQGADEQY

v_gene: TRBV3-1
CDR3aa: ASSQGRTTEAF

v_gene: TRBV6-2/TRBV6-3
CDR3aa: ASTPTGTDNQPQH

v_gene: TRBV5-6
CDR3aa: ASSFPTSGGANEQF

v_gene: TRBV5-1
CDR3aa: ASSGLSTDTQY

v_gene: TRBV9
CDR3aa: ASSVVGAIAFNEQY

v_gene: TRBV12-3/TRBV12-4
CDR3aa: ASSPDSRPQETQY

v_gene: TRBV11-2
CDR3aa: ASSDTVARAQRPQH

v_gene: TRBV19
CDR3aa: ASSVERGNTIY

v_gene: TRBV19
CDR3aa: ASSMGQGRREY

v_gene: TRBV11-2
CDR3aa: ASSGGTFYNEQF

v_gene: TRBV20-1
CDR3aa: SARPDTGELF

v_gene: TRBV10-3
CDR3aa: AISWGASTDTQY

v_gene: TRBV20-1
CDR3aa: SARIGDRGHGYT

v_gene: TRBV19
CDR3aa: ASSFPGNTIY

v_gene: TRBV2
CDR3aa: ASRVASGSRAYNKQF

v_gene: TRBV5-8
CDR3aa: ASNPTGTGSYEQY

v_gene: TRBV6-1
CDR3aa: ASSEAAGGGYNEQF

v_gene: TRBV5-4
CDR3aa: ASSHRQGFDSPLH

v_gene: TRBV7-9
CDR3aa: ASSSVGETQY

v_gene: TRBV2
CDR3aa: ASSPGGATDTQY

v_gene: TRBV19
CDR3aa: ASSRLAGGSYQETQY

v_gene: TRBV20-1
CDR3aa: STQKPTGTTNEELF

v_gene: TRBV7-6
CDR3aa: ASSLDSTGLQF

v_gene: TRBV30
CDR3aa: AWSVSEGGYNEQF

v_gene: TRBV7-9
CDR3aa: ASSLDSGGAYEQY

v_gene: TRBV2
CDR3aa: ASMAPDGYEQY

v_gene: TRBV6-4
CDR3aa: ASSEREQDTQY

v_gene: TRBV2
CDR3aa: ASSDGSTYEQY

v_gene: TRBV5-1
CDR3aa: ASSLGQAEAF

v_gene: TRBV20-1
CDR3aa: SARPSGRSLIEQF

v_gene: TRBV11-2
CDR3aa: ASSLVEGGSSPLH

v_gene: TRBV6-2/TRBV6-3
CDR3aa: ASSSTLPGRPGNQPQH

v_gene: TRBV25-1
CDR3aa: ASSESQFSTGELF

v_gene: TRBV19
CDR3aa: ASSIGLADIEQF

v_gene: TRBV12-3/TRBV12-4
CDR3aa: ARSFGADYEQY

v_gene: TRBV6-2/TRBV6-3
CDR3aa: ASTTTGTDNQPQH

v_gene: TRBV20-1
CDR3aa: SARGWGKTSGGTY

v_gene: TRBV28
CDR3aa: ASSRGNSPLH

v_gene: TRBV27
CDR3aa: AIPRDRGMETQY

v_gene: TRBV10-3
CDR3aa: AISVSLAANTGELF

v_gene: TRBV5-1
CDR3aa: ASSLGSGSNQPQH

v_gene: TRBV4-3
CDR3aa: ASSCLRVNEQF

v_gene: TRBV5-5
CDR3aa: ASSLSRLDTEAF

v_gene: TRBV6-1
CDR3aa: ASSEAVTVFINSPLH

v_gene: TRBV6-5
CDR3aa: ASSYSRRLNTEAF

v_gene: TRBV12-3/TRBV12-4
CDR3aa: ASSLVADTQY

v_gene: TRBV7-6
CDR3aa: ASSHTGGAYEQY

v_gene: TRBV14
CDR3aa: ASSQAIWGASTDTQY

v_gene: TRBV7-2
CDR3aa: ASSFDLGQGFYT

v_gene: TRBV18
CDR3aa: ASSLSPGGEFSEQY

v_gene: TRBV5-1
CDR3aa: ASSTASFYNEQF

v_gene: TRBV5-1
CDR3aa: ASSVNRAPYEQY

v_gene: TRBV28
CDR3aa: ASSPNYEQY

v_gene: TRBV2
CDR3aa: ASSGGGHGYT

v_gene: TRBV20-1
CDR3aa: SASQPGATLNEQF

v_gene: TRBV10-2
CDR3aa: ASGGYNKQF

v_gene: TRBV27
CDR3aa: ASSFLGGAYGYT

v_gene: TRBV11-3
CDR3aa: VSSPRGGEGDTQY